The 5 T cell receptor beta chains listed next were all sequenced from one sample in a study of regulatory T cells in long-lasting Graves disease. Researchers made TCR beta libraries by using iRepertoire HTBI primers and running Arm-PCR on CDR3 regions. TCRdb processed the multiplex PCR reads anew with MiXCR; each CDR3 protein has one entry. The table has fewer than 550,000 distinct CDR3 sequences, roughly 21% seen once; the top ten hold around 7%. The time point is: persistent/refractory GD, antithyroid drugs over 5 years with positive TRAb. From PBMCs, RNA was extracted and then used to make the TCR library. This specimen was peripheral blood mononuclear cells (PBMCs), taken when the disease was refractory, from a patient treated with antithyroid drugs. Receptors originate from a female donor with Graves disease.

In its sample, this clonotype was seen once. The chain is built from TRBV6-1 and TRBJ1-3; TRBD1 might be the D (6 bases). In germline, CDR1 is MNHNS, CDR2 SASEGT. The CDR3 sequence is 12 residues long. Deletions cut 8 bases from V and 7 bases from J, with 12 bases between. As DNA, the CDR3 is TGTGCCAGCCCTGGACAGCGGAACACCATATATTTT. This encodes CASPGQRNTIYF.

The CDR3, as DNA: TGTGCCAGCAGCTCCTCTGGGGGGACAGGGGCAAATGAGCAGTTCTTC. Translating it yields CASSSSGGTGANEQFF. This chain uses TRBV7-9 with TRBJ2-1, with TRBD1 matching 10 bases. Germline-derived CDR1 and CDR2 are SEHNR and FQNEAQ (reference sequence). The CDR3 sequence is 16 residues long. The V segment lost 4 bases and the J segment 7 bases; nucleotides outside the gene matches: 10.

This clonotype was recorded a few times. One end of the junction is discordant with germline, which a read error may explain. V gene TRBV11-3 combines with J gene TRBJ1-1; 8 bases align to TRBD1. This CDR3 is built from 12 residues. From germline, CDR1 is SGHNT and CDR2 YENEEA. CDR3 loop: CASGQGNTEALF. In DNA, the CDR3 is TGTGCCAGCGGACAGGGAAACACTGAAGCTCTCTTT.

This clonotype was counted many times. The V and J genes are TRBV10-3 and TRBJ2-7, with unresolved D. With 0 bases removed from V and 5 bases from J, the gap between germline ends came to 11 bases. Germline CDR1 is ENHRY and CDR2 is SYGVKD. The CDR3 sequence is 14 residues long. The CDR3 DNA is TGTGCCATCAGTGAGTCGGTCGGCATCAACGAGCAGTACTTC. Its translation: CAISESVGINEQYF.

CDR3 region: CASSVDSIPGELFF. The CDR3 DNA is TGTGCCAGCAGCGTAGATTCTATCCCCGGGGAGCTGTTTTTT. The rearrangement uses TRBV9 and TRBJ2-2; D gene unclear. Trimming took off 0 bases at V and 6 bases at J, with 9 bases between the two ends. The CDR3 runs 14 residues. Germline CDR1 SGDLS, CDR2 YYNGEE.